This entry features one TCR beta chain sequence. The antigen remains unidentified. CDR3 length: 17 amino acids. Germline V gives CDR1 SGDLS, CDR2 YYNGEE. Trimming removed 0 bases from V and 0 bases from J, with 15 bases in between. PCR amplification relied on 60 Vbeta primers (plus 13 Jbeta primers). TCRdb's table, derived via immunoSEQ multiplex PCR, lists solely in-frame clones and lacks some. The specimen's table records about 72,000 clones. This sample was included in a study of cytomegalovirus exposure and HLA in healthy donors. The study's findings and limits: An analysis that came later showed most CMV-associated TCR beta chains appearing HLA-restricted. V- and J-gene trimming of TCR beta was linked (in a later analysis) to a missense DCLRE1C variant.

V usage is TRBV9 and J usage is TRBJ1-1; D is unclear. The TCR sequence derives from a middle-aged man in good health and CMV-seronegative. Material: PBMCs. CDR3 in DNA: TGTGCCAGCAGCGTAGCATCACAGAACTTTATGAACACTGAAGCTTTCTTT. This sequence encodes CASSVASQNFMNTEAFF.